The entry below gives a single TCR beta chain sequence along with its context. This sample was included in a study of blood T cell repertoires in COVID-19. Study-level background: The United States, Italy and Spain provided the acute and convalescent COVID-19 samples.

Data came from immunoSEQ multiplex PCR; TCRdb stores just in-frame clones and leaves some out. Of 60,000 or so clones in the sample, roughly four fifths were seen once. The germline CDR1 and CDR2 sequences are SGHDN and FVKESK. CDR3 length: 13 residues. Trimming removed 4 bases from V and 0 bases from J, with 6 bases in between. This chain links TRBV14 with TRBJ2-5; no firm D call. The specimen was peripheral blood. The sequence was obtained from a woman at least 80 years old with acute or convalescent COVID-19. CDR3 in DNA: TGTGCCAGCAGCCTCCGGTACCAAGAGACCCAGTACTTC. Protein product: CASSLRYQETQYF.